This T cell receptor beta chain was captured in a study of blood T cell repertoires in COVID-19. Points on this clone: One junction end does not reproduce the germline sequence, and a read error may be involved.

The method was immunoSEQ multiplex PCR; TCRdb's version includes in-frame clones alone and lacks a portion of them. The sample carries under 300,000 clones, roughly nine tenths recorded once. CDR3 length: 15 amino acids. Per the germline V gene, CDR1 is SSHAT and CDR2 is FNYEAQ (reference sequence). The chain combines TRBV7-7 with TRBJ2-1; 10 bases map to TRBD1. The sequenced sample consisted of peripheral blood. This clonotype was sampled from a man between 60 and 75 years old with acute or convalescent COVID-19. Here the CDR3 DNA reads TGTGCTAGCAGCCTTGACAGGGGGCGAGAAGCTGAGCAGTTCTTC. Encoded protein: CASSLDRGREAEQFF.